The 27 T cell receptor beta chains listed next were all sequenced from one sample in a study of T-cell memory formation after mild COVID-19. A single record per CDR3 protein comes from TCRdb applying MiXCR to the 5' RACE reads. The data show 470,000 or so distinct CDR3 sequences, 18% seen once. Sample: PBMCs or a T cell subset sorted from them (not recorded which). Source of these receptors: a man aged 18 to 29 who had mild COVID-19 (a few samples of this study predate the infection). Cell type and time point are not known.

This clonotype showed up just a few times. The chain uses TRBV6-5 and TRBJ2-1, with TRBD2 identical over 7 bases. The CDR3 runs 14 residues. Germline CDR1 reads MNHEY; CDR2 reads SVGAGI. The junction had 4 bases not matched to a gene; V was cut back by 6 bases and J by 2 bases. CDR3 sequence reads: CASRRGLTYNEQFF. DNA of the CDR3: TGTGCCAGCAGGAGGGGACTAACCTACAATGAGCAGTTCTTC.

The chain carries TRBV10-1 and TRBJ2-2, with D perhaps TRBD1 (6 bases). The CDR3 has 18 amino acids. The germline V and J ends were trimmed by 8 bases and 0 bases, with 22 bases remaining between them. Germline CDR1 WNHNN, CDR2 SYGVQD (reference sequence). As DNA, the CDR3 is TGCGCCAGCGCCCGGGACACCTTCTACCACCCGAACACCGGGGAGCTGTTTTTT. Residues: CASARDTFYHPNTGELFF.

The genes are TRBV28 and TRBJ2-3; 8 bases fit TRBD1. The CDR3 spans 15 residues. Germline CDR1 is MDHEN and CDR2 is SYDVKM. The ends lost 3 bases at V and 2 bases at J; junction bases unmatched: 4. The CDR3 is CASSLRTGYTDTQYF. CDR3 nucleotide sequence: TGTGCCAGCAGTTTGAGGACAGGGTACACAGATACGCAGTATTTT. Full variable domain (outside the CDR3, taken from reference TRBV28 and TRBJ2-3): DVKVTQSSRYLVKRTGEKVFLECVQDMDHENMFWYRQDPGLGLRLIYFSYDVKMKEKGDIPEGYSVSREKKERFSLILESASTNQTSMYLCASSLRTGYTDTQYFGPGTRLTVL.

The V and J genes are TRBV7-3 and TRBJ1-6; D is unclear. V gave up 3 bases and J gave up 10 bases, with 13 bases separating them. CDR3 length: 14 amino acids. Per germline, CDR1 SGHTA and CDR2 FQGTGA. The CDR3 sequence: CASSLSSLGSPLHF. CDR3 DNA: TGTGCCAGCAGCTTGAGCAGTCTCGGATCACCCCTCCACTTT.

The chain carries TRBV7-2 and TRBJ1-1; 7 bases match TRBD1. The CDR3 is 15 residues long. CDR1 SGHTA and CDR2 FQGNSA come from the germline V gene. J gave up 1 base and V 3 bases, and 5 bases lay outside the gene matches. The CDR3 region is CASSLIPGGNTEAFF. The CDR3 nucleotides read TGTGCCAGCAGCTTGATCCCAGGGGGGAACACTGAAGCTTTCTTT.

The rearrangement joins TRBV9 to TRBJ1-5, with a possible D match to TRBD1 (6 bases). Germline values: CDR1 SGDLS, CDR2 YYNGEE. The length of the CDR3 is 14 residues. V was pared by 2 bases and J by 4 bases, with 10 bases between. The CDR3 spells CASSVGGRNQPQHF. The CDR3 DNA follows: TGTGCCAGCAGCGTGGGGGGGCGTAATCAGCCCCAGCATTTT. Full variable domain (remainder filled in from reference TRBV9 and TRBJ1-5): DSGVTQTPKHLITATGQRVTLRCSPRSGDLSVYWYQQSLDQGLQFLIQYYNGEERAKGNILERFSAQQFPDLHSELNLSSLELGDSALYFCASSVGGRNQPQHFGDGTRLSIL.

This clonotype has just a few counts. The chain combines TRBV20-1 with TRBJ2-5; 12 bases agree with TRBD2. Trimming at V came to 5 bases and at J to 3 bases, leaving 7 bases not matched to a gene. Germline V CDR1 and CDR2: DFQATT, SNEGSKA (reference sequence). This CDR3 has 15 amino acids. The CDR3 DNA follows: TGCAGTGCTGGAGGACTAGCGGGGAACAAAGAGACCCAGTACTTC. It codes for CSAGGLAGNKETQYF.

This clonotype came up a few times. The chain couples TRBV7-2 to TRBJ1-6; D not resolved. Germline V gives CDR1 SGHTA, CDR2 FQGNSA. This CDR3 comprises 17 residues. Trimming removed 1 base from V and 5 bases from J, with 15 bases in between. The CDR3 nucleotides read TGTGCCAGCAGCTTAGTCCCTCGTGGGCTGGATAATTCACCCCTCCACTTT. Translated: CASSLVPRGLDNSPLHF.

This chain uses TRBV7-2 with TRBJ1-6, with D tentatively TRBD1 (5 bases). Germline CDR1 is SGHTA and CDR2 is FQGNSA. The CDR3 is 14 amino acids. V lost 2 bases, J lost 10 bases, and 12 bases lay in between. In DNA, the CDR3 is TGTGCCAGCAGCTTATACGTGGGGCAATCACCCCTCCACTTT. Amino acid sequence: CASSLYVGQSPLHF.

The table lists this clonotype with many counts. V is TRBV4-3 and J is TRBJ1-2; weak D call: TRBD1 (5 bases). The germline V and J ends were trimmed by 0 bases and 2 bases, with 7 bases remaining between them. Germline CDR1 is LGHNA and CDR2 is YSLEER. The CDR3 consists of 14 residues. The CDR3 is CASSQDWGNYGYTF. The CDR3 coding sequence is TGCGCCAGCAGCCAAGATTGGGGGAACTATGGCTACACCTTC.

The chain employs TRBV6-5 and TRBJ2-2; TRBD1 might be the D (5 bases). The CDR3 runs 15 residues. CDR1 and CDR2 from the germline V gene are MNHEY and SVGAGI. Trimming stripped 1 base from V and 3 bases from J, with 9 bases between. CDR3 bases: TGTGCCAGCAGTTACTGGGGCACGGACACCGGGGAGCTGTTTTTT. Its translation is CASSYWGTDTGELFF.

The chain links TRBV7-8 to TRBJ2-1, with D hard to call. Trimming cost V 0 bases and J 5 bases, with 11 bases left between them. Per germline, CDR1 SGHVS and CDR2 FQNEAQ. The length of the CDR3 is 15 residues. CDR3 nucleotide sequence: TGTGCCAGCAGCTTAGCGCAGGTTACGGACAATGAGCAGTTCTTC. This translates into CASSLAQVTDNEQFF.

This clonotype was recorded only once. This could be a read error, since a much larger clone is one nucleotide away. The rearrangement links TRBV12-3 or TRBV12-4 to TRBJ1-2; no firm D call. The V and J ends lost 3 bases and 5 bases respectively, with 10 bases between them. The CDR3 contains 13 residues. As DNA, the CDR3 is TGTGCCAGCAGTTTCATGGGAAGATATGGCTACACCTTC. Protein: CASSFMGRYGYTF.

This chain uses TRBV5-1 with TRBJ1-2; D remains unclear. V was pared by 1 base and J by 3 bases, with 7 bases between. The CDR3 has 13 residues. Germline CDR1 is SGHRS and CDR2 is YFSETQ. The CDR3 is CASSLFRDYGYTF. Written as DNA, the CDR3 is TGCGCCAGCAGCTTGTTTCGGGACTATGGCTACACCTTC.

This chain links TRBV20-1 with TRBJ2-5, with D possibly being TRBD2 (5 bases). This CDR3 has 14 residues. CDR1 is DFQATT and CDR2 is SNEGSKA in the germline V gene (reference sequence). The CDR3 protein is CSTFRGTGQETQYF. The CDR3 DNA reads TGCAGCACTTTTCGGGGAACGGGCCAAGAGACCCAGTACTTC.

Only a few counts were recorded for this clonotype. This CDR3 is CAIRDIGENEQFF. In DNA, the CDR3 is TGTGCCATAAGAGACATTGGGGAAAATGAGCAGTTCTTC. The chain recombines TRBV2 with TRBJ2-1; D call uncertain. CDR1 and CDR2 (germline): SNHLY, FYNNEI. The CDR3 extends over 13 amino acids. V lost 10 bases and J lost 7, with 17 bases in between.

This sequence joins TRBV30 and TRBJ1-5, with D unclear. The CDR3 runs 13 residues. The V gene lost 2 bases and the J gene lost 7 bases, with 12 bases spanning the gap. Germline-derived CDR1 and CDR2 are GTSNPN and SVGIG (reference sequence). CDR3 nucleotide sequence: TGTGCCTGGAGTCCCGGAGCGGGCCAGCCCCAGCATTTT. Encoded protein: CAWSPGAGQPQHF.

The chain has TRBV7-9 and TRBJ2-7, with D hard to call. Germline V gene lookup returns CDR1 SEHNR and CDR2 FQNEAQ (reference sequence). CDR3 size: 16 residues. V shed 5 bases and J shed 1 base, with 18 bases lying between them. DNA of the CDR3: TGTGCCAGCAGCCCCCTGGGCCAGGCCCTATCCTACGAGCAGTACGTC. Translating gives CASSPLGQALSYEQYV.

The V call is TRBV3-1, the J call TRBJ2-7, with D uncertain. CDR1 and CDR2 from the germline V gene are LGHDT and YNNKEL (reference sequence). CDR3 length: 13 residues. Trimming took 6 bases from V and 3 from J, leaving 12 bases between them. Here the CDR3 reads CASSQSRLYEQYF. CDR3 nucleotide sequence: TGTGCCAGCAGTCAATCTCGGCTCTACGAGCAGTACTTC.

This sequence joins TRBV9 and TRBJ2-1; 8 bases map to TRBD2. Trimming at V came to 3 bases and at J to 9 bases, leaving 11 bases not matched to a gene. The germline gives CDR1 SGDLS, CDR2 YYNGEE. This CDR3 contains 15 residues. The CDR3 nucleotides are TGTGCCAGCAGCGCCCAGGGAGCGGGAGAGGGTGAGCAGTTCTTC. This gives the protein CASSAQGAGEGEQFF.

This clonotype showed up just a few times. This CDR3 is CASRDGAYSPLHF. CDR3 DNA sequence: TGTGCCAGCCGGGACGGGGCCTACTCACCCCTCCACTTT. This sequence joins TRBV6-5 and TRBJ1-6; D might be TRBD1 (5 bases). This CDR3 contains 13 residues. The germline V and J ends were trimmed by 8 bases and 10 bases, with 15 bases remaining between them. Germline CDR1 MNHEY, CDR2 SVGAGI.

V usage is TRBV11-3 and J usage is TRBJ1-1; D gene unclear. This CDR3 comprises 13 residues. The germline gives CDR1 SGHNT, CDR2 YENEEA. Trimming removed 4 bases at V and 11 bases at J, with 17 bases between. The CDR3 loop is CASSSSTNKKAFF. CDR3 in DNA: TGTGCCAGCAGCTCCTCGACTAATAAAAAGGCTTTCTTT.

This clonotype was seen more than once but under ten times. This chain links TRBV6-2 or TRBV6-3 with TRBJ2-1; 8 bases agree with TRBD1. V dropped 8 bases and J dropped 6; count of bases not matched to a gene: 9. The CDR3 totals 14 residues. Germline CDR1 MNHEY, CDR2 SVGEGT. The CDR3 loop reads CASGTTRGPNEQFF. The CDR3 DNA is TGTGCCAGCGGCACTACCAGGGGGCCCAATGAGCAGTTCTTC.

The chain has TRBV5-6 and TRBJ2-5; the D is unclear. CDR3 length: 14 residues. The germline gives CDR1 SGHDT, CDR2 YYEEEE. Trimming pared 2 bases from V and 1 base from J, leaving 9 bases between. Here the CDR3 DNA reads TGTGCCAGCAGCTTTGGGAACACCCAAGAGACCCAGTACTTC. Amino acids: CASSFGNTQETQYF.

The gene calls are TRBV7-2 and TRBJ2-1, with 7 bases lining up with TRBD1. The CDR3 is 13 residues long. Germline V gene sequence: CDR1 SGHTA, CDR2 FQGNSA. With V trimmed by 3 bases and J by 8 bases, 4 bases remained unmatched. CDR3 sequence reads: CASSLTGSYEQFF. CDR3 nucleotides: TGTGCCAGCAGCTTGACAGGGAGCTATGAGCAGTTCTTC.

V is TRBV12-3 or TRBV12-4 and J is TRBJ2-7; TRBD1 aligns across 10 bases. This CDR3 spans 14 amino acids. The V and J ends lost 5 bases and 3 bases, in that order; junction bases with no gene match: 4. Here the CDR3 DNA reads TGTGCCAGCAGTGCCGGGGACAGGGGCTACGAGCAGTACTTC. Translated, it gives CASSAGDRGYEQYF.

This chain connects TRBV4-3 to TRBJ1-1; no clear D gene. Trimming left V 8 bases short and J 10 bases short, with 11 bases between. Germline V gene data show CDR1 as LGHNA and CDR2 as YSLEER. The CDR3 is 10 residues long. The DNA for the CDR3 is TGCGCCAGCGCGGCTCTACGAGCTTTCTTT. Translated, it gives CASAALRAFF.